The rows below give T cell receptor beta chains drawn from one sample of a study of regulatory T cells in long-lasting Graves disease. TCRdb used MiXCR to reprocess the multiplex PCR reads, holding one entry per CDR3 protein. Altogether about 560,000 distinct CDR3 sequences are present, about 16% being singletons, with the ten largest covering around 12%. Separately, the same data were catalogued under a study of T cells in Graves' hyperthyroidism and ophthalmopathy.

The sequencing here drew on peripheral blood mononuclear cells (PBMCs), taken at new diagnosis, from a patient treated with antithyroid drugs. All receptors derive from a young man with Graves disease. Each CDR3 is given with its conserved first and last residue. The order of the fields is CDR3 DNA, CDR3 protein, J gene, V gene, clone size, D gene. The D gene is left open where the match is weak. A clone size is listed for some rows: how often the clone was seen (once, few, many), or a class if it is expanded.

CDR3 DNA: TGTGCCAGCAGCCAACTAGGTTTCGGCTCCACAGATACGCAGTATTTT
CDR3 protein: CASSQLGFGSTDTQYF
J gene: TRBJ2-3
V gene: TRBV7-2
clone size: once
D gene: NA

CDR3 DNA: TGTGCCAGCAGTGAAGGTTGGCAGCCCTACAATGAGCAGTTCTTC
CDR3 protein: CASSEGWQPYNEQFF
J gene: TRBJ2-1
V gene: TRBV2
clone size: many
D gene: NA

CDR3 DNA: TGTGCCAGCAGCCCCTCGACAGGGTTCGCCGGGGAGCTGTTTTTT
CDR3 protein: CASSPSTGFAGELFF
J gene: TRBJ2-2
V gene: TRBV12-3/TRBV12-4
clone size: few
D gene: TRBD1

CDR3 DNA: TGTGCCAGCAGCTTATTGTGGGCAGGGAGCTCCTACAATGAGCAGTTCTTC
CDR3 protein: CASSLLWAGSSYNEQFF
J gene: TRBJ2-1
V gene: TRBV7-9
clone size: many
D gene: NA

CDR3 DNA: TGTGCCAGCAGTCGACGTGGGGGCAATCAGCCCCAGCATTTT
CDR3 protein: CASSRRGGNQPQHF
J gene: TRBJ1-5
V gene: TRBV2
clone size: many
D gene: NA

CDR3 DNA: TGTGCCAGCAGCTTAGTGGGGGGTCCCTACAATGAGCAGTTCTTC
CDR3 protein: CASSLVGGPYNEQFF
J gene: TRBJ2-1
V gene: TRBV5-1
clone size: many
D gene: NA

CDR3 DNA: TGTGCCAGCAGCACGACTAGCGGGAGTTCCTACGAGCAGTACTTC
CDR3 protein: CASSTTSGSSYEQYF
J gene: TRBJ2-7
V gene: TRBV11-2
clone size: many
D gene: TRBD2

CDR3 DNA: TGTGCCAGCAGTTACTCCGTTCCACCCTCCTACGAGCAGTACTTC
CDR3 protein: CASSYSVPPSYEQYF
J gene: TRBJ2-7
V gene: TRBV28
clone size: many
D gene: NA

CDR3 DNA: TGTGCCAGCAGTTTATGGGGCGGCAATCAGCCCCAGCATTTT
CDR3 protein: CASSLWGGNQPQHF
J gene: TRBJ1-5
V gene: TRBV27
clone size: many
D gene: NA

CDR3 DNA: TGTGCCAGCAGCTTAATAGCGGGAAACTATGAGCAGTACTTC
CDR3 protein: CASSLIAGNYEQYF
J gene: TRBJ2-7
V gene: TRBV11-3
clone size: NA
D gene: TRBD2

CDR3 DNA: TGTGCCAGCAGGGCAGCGGCGGAGGGCTACGAGCAGTACTTC
CDR3 protein: CASRAAAEGYEQYF
J gene: TRBJ2-7
V gene: TRBV27
clone size: many
D gene: NA

CDR3 DNA: TGTGCCAGCAGCTTATCAGGGGGCGCGGGGTTGAGAGAGACCCAGTACTTC
CDR3 protein: CASSLSGGAGLRETQYF
J gene: TRBJ2-5
V gene: TRBV7-9
clone size: many
D gene: TRBD1

CDR3 DNA: TGTGCCAGCAGTTCGACTAGCGGGAGTTTGGAGACCCAGTACTTC
CDR3 protein: CASSSTSGSLETQYF
J gene: TRBJ2-5
V gene: TRBV12-3/TRBV12-4
clone size: many
D gene: TRBD2

CDR3 DNA: TGTGCCAGCAGTGAAGGACAGGTGCCTACTGAAGCTTTCTTT
CDR3 protein: CASSEGQVPTEAFF
J gene: TRBJ1-1
V gene: TRBV2
clone size: many
D gene: NA

CDR3 DNA: TGTGCCAGCAGTTTTTGGCAGCAAAACACCGGGGAGCTGTTTTTT
CDR3 protein: CASSFWQQNTGELFF
J gene: TRBJ2-2
V gene: TRBV28
clone size: many
D gene: NA

CDR3 DNA: TGCAGTGCATCTAAGGGGGGGAACACTGAAGCTTTCTTT
CDR3 protein: CSASKGGNTEAFF
J gene: TRBJ1-1
V gene: TRBV20-1
clone size: many
D gene: NA

CDR3 DNA: TGTGCCAGCAATATGAGGGTGGTGGATGAAAAACTGTTTTTT
CDR3 protein: CASNMRVVDEKLFF
J gene: TRBJ1-4
V gene: TRBV19
clone size: NA
D gene: NA

CDR3 DNA: TGTGCCAGCAGCCCGCCAGATGGCTTTGGGCAGTACTTC
CDR3 protein: CASSPPDGFGQYF
J gene: TRBJ2-7
V gene: TRBV7-9
clone size: many
D gene: NA

CDR3 DNA: TGTGCCAGCAGCTTAGACAGGACAGCAACTAATGAAAAACTGTTTTTT
CDR3 protein: CASSLDRTATNEKLFF
J gene: TRBJ1-4
V gene: TRBV7-9
clone size: few
D gene: NA

CDR3 DNA: TGCGCCAGCAGCCAGCCTACTAGCGGGAGGTTTTACGAGCAGTACTTC
CDR3 protein: CASSQPTSGRFYEQYF
J gene: TRBJ2-7
V gene: TRBV13
clone size: NA
D gene: TRBD2

CDR3 DNA: TGTGCCAGCTCCTCGACCGGGACAGGGGGCTGGAACACTGAAGCTTTCTTT
CDR3 protein: CASSSTGTGGWNTEAFF
J gene: TRBJ1-1
V gene: TRBV18
clone size: many
D gene: TRBD1

CDR3 DNA: TGTGCCAGCAGTTTAGTCGAGACAGGGTACACAGATACGCAGTATTTT
CDR3 protein: CASSLVETGYTDTQYF
J gene: TRBJ2-3
V gene: TRBV28
clone size: many
D gene: TRBD1

CDR3 DNA: TGCGCCAGCAGCCTCCGGGACAGGGGAGAAGAAAGCAATCAGCCCCAGCATTTT
CDR3 protein: CASSLRDRGEESNQPQHF
J gene: TRBJ1-5
V gene: TRBV5-1
clone size: few
D gene: TRBD1

CDR3 DNA: TGTGCCACCACCGACCGAGGATTGGAAGATACGCAGTATTTT
CDR3 protein: CATTDRGLEDTQYF
J gene: TRBJ2-3
V gene: TRBV15
clone size: few
D gene: NA

CDR3 DNA: TGTGCCAGCAGCCTTACGGAAAAACTGTTTTTT
CDR3 protein: CASSLTEKLFF
J gene: TRBJ1-4
V gene: TRBV5-6
clone size: many
D gene: NA

CDR3 DNA: TGTGCCAGCAGTGGGACTAGAAGCACCGGGGAGCTGTTTTTT
CDR3 protein: CASSGTRSTGELFF
J gene: TRBJ2-2
V gene: TRBV6-1
clone size: many
D gene: TRBD2

CDR3 DNA: TGTGCCAGCAGCTTAGGCCTAACGACAGGGGAGGACACCATATATTTT
CDR3 protein: CASSLGLTTGEDTIYF
J gene: TRBJ1-3
V gene: TRBV13
clone size: few
D gene: TRBD1

CDR3 DNA: TGTGCCAGCAGCTACCCCGGAGGGACGAACACCGGGGAGCTGTTTTTT
CDR3 protein: CASSYPGGTNTGELFF
J gene: TRBJ2-2
V gene: TRBV11-2
clone size: few
D gene: NA

CDR3 DNA: TGTGCCGGCAGCTTAAATCGTCTAGCGGGAGTAAATGAGCAGCTCTTC
CDR3 protein: CAGSLNRLAGVNEQLF
J gene: TRBJ2-1
V gene: TRBV7-3
clone size: NA
D gene: TRBD2

CDR3 DNA: TGTGCCAGCAGGGGGGAGGGGATATCCAATGAGCAGTTCTTC
CDR3 protein: CASRGEGISNEQFF
J gene: TRBJ2-1
V gene: TRBV28
clone size: many
D gene: TRBD2

CDR3 DNA: TGTGCCAGCAGCTCGACAGGGTCGTCCTCCTACGAGCAGTACTTC
CDR3 protein: CASSSTGSSSYEQYF
J gene: TRBJ2-7
V gene: TRBV7-2
clone size: many
D gene: TRBD1

CDR3 DNA: TGCAGCGTTGAAGGTCTAGGGAGCTCCTACAATGAGCAGTTCTTC
CDR3 protein: CSVEGLGSSYNEQFF
J gene: TRBJ2-1
V gene: TRBV29-1
clone size: few
D gene: NA

CDR3 DNA: TGCGCCAGCAGCCAAACACATTACACCGGGGAGCTGTTTTTT
CDR3 protein: CASSQTHYTGELFF
J gene: TRBJ2-2
V gene: TRBV4-1
clone size: NA
D gene: NA

CDR3 DNA: TGCAGCGTTGAGACAGGGACCTACAATGAGCAGTTCTTC
CDR3 protein: CSVETGTYNEQFF
J gene: TRBJ2-1
V gene: TRBV29-1
clone size: few
D gene: TRBD1

CDR3 DNA: TGTGCCAGCAGCTGGACGGACGGGGAATCTGGGGCCAACGTCCTGACTTTC
CDR3 protein: CASSWTDGESGANVLTF
J gene: TRBJ2-6
V gene: TRBV5-5
clone size: NA
D gene: NA

CDR3 DNA: TGTGCCAGCAGCACCACAGGGGGCGCAGGGCAGCCCCAGCATTTT
CDR3 protein: CASSTTGGAGQPQHF
J gene: TRBJ1-5
V gene: TRBV6-1
clone size: many
D gene: TRBD1

CDR3 DNA: TGTGCCAGCAGCTTAGGGGGGGCAGCGACCCACACAGATACGCAGTATTTT
CDR3 protein: CASSLGGAATHTDTQYF
J gene: TRBJ2-3
V gene: TRBV7-9
clone size: NA
D gene: NA